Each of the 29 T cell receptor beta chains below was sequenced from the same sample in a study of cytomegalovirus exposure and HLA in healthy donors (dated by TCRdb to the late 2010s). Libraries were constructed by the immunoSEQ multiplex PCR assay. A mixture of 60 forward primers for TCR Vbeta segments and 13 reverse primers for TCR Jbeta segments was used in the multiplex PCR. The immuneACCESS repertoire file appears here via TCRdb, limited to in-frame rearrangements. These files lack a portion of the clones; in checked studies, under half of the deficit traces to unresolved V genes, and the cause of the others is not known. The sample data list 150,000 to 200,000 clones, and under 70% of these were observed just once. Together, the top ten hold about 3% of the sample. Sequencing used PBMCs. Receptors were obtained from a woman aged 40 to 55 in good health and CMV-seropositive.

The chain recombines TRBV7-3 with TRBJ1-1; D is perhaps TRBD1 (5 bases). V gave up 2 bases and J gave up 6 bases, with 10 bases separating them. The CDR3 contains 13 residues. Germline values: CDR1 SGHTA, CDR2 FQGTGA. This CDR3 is CASSLSAGAEAFF. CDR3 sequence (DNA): TGTGCCAGCAGCTTATCTGCGGGGGCTGAAGCTTTCTTT.

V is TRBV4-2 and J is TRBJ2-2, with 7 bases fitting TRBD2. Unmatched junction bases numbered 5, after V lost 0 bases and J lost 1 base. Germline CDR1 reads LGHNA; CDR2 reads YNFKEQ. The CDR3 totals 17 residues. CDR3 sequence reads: CASSQDGLAVNTGELFF. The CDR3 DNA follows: TGTGCCAGCAGCCAAGATGGGCTAGCGGTGAACACCGGGGAGCTGTTTTTT.

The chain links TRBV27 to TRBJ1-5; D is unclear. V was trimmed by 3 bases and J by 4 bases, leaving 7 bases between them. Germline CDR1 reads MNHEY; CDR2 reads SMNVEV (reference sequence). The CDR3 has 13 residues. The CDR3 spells CASSLGRNQPQHF. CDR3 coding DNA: TGTGCCAGCAGTTTGGGCAGAAATCAGCCCCAGCATTTT.

The CDR3 DNA reads as TGTGCCAGCAGAGCGACAGGGGGAGAGACCCAGTACTTC. This translates into CASRATGGETQYF. The chain carries TRBV6-5 and TRBJ2-5; 9 bases align to TRBD1. Losses at the gene ends were 6 bases for V and 4 bases for J; bases not matched to a gene: 3. This CDR3 comprises 13 residues. Germline V gives CDR1 MNHEY, CDR2 SVGAGI.

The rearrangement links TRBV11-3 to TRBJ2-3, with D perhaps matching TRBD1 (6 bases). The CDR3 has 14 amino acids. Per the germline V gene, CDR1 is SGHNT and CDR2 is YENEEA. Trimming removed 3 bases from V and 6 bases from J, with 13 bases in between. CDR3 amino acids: CASSFTGLGDTQYF. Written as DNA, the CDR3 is TGTGCCAGCAGCTTCACAGGGCTCGGGGATACGCAGTATTTT.

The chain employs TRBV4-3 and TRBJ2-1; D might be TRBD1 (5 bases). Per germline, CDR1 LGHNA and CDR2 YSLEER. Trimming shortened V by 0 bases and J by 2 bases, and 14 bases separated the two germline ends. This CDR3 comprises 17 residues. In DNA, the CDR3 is TGCGCCAGCAGCCAAGATAGCTGGGGCCAAGCCTACAATGAGCAGTTCTTC. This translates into CASSQDSWGQAYNEQFF.

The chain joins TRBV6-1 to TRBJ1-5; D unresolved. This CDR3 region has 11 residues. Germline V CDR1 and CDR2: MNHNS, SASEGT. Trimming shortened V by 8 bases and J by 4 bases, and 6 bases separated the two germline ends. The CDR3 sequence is CASARNQPQHF. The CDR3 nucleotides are TGTGCCAGCGCTAGGAATCAGCCCCAGCATTTT.

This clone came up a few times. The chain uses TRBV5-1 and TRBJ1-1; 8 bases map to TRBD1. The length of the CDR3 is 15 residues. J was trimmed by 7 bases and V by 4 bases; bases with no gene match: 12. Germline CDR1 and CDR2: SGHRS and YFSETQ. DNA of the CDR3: TGCGCCAGCAGCCTGGTGGGACAGGTTGGGAGTGAAGCTTTCTTT. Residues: CASSLVGQVGSEAFF.

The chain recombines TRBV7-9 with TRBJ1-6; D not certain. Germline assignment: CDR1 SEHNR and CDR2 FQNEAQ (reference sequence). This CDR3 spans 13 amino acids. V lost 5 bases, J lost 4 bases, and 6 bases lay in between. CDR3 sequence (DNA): TGTGCCAGCAGCCCCTATTATAATTCACCCCTCCACTTT. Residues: CASSPYYNSPLHF.

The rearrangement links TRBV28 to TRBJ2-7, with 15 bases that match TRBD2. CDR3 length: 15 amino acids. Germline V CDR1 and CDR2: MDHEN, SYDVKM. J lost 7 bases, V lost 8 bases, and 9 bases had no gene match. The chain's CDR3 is CASGGTSGRSGEQYF. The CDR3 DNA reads TGTGCCAGCGGGGGGACTAGCGGGAGGTCTGGGGAGCAGTACTTC. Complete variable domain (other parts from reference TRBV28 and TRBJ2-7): DVKVTQSSRYLVKRTGEKVFLECVQDMDHENMFWYRQDPGLGLRLIYFSYDVKMKEKGDIPEGYSVSREKKERFSLILESASTNQTSMYLCASGGTSGRSGEQYFGPGTRLTVT.

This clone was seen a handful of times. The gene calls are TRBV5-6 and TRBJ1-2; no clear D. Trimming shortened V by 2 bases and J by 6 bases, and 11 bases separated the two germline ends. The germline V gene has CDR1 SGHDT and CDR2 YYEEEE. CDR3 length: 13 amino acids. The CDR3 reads CASSFSGSDGYTF. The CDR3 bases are TGTGCCAGCAGCTTCTCCGGGTCTGATGGCTACACCTTC. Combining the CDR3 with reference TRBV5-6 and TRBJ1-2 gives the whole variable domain DAGVTQSPTHLIKTRGQQVTLRCSPKSGHDTVSWYQQALGQGPQFIFQYYEEEERQRGNFPDRFSGHQFPNYSSELNVNALLLGDSALYLCASSFSGSDGYTFGSGTRLTVV.

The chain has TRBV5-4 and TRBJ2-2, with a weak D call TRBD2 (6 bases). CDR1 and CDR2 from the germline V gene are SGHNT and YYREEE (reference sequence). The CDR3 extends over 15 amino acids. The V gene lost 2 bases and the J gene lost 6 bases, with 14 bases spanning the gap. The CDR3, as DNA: TGTGCCAGCAGCTTAGGCGGGGAGTTCCCCGGGGAGCTGTTTTTT. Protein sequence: CASSLGGEFPGELFF.

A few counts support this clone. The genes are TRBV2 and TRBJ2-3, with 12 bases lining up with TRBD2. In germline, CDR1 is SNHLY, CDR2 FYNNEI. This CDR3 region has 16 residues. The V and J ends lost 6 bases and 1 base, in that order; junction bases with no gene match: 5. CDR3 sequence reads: CASSVTSGRRTDTQYF. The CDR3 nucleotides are TGTGCCAGCAGCGTTACTAGCGGGAGGCGCACAGATACGCAGTATTTT.

In DNA form, the CDR3 reads TGTGCCAGCAGCCAACGGGGGGTTGGCACCGGGGAGCTGTTTTTT. It specifies CASSQRGVGTGELFF. V is TRBV16 and J is TRBJ2-2; 7 nucleotides line up with TRBD2. The CDR3 is 15 residues long. Germline CDR1 KGHSY, CDR2 FQNENV. J gave up 4 bases and V 2 bases, and 4 bases lay outside the gene matches.

The CDR3 nucleotides read TGCAGCGTTGAATCCGGTCGCCCGGCGGACGAGCAGTACTTC. This gives the protein CSVESGRPADEQYF. This chain joins TRBV29-1 and TRBJ2-7; no clear D. Trimming removed 2 bases from V and 5 bases from J, with 16 bases in between. This CDR3 region has 14 residues. The V gene's germline CDR1 is SQVTM and CDR2 ANQGSEA.

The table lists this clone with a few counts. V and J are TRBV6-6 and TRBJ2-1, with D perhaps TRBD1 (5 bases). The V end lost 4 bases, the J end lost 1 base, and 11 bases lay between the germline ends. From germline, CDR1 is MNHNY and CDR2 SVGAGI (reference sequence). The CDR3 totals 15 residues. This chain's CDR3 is CASSLQGPSYNEQFF. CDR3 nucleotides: TGTGCCAGCAGTTTGCAGGGCCCATCCTACAATGAGCAGTTCTTC.

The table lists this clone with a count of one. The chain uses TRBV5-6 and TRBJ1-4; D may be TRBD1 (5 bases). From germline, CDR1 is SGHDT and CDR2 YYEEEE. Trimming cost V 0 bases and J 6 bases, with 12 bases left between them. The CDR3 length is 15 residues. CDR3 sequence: CASSLALTDDEKLFF. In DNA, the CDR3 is TGTGCCAGCAGCTTGGCCCTGACAGACGATGAAAAACTGTTTTTT. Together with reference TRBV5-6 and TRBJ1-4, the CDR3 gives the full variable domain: DAGVTQSPTHLIKTRGQQVTLRCSPKSGHDTVSWYQQALGQGPQFIFQYYEEEERQRGNFPDRFSGHQFPNYSSELNVNALLLGDSALYLCASSLALTDDEKLFFGSGTQLSVL.

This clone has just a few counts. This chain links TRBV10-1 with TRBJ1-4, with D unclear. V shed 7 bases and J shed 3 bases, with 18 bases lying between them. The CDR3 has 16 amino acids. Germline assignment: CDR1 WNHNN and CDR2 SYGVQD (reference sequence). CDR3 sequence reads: CASTDSRRAPNEKLFF. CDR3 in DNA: TGCGCCAGCACCGACTCGCGACGCGCTCCTAATGAAAAACTGTTTTTT.

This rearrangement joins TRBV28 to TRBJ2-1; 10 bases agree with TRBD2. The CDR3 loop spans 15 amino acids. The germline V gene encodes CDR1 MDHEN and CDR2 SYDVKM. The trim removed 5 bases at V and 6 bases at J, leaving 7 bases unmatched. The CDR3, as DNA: TGTGCCAGCAGTCTAGCGAGCGGGAGGGGCAATGAGCAGTTCTTC. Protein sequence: CASSLASGRGNEQFF.

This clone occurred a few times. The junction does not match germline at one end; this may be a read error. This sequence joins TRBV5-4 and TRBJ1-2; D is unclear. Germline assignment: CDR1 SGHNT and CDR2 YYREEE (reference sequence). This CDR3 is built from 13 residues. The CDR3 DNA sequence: TGTGCCAGCAGTTTTGACGGAGACTATGGCTACCCCTTC. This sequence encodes CASSFDGDYGYPF.

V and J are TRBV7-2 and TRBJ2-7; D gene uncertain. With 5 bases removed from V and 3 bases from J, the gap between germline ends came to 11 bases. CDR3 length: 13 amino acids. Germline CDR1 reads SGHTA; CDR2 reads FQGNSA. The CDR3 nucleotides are TGTGCCAGCAGCATCACAGCCCTCTACGAGCAGTACTTC. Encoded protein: CASSITALYEQYF.

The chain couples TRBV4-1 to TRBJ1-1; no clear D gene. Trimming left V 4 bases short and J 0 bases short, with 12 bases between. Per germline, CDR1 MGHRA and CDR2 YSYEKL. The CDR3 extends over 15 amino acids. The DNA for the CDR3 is TGCGCCAGCAGCCTCGTCGGTTCCTTGAACACTGAAGCTTTCTTT. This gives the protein CASSLVGSLNTEAFF.

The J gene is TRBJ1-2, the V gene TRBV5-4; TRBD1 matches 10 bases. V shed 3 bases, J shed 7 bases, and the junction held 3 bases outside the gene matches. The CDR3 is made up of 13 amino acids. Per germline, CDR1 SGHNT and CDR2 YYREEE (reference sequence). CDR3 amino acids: CASSWGQGRGYTF. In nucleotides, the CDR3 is TGTGCCAGCAGCTGGGGACAGGGGCGTGGCTACACCTTC.

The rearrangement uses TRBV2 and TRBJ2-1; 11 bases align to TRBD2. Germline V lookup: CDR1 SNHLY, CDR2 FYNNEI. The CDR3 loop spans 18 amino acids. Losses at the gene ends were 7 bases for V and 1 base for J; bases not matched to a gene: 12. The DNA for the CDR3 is TGTGCCAGCAAACTCCTAGCGGGGGGTTTAAGGTCCTACAATGAGCAGTTCTTC. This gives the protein CASKLLAGGLRSYNEQFF.

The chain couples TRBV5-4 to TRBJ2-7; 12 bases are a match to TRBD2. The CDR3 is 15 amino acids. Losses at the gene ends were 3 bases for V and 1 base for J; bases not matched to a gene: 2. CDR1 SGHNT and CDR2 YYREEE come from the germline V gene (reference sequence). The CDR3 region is CASSWGTSGSYEQYF. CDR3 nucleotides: TGTGCCAGCAGCTGGGGGACTAGCGGGTCCTACGAGCAGTACTTC.

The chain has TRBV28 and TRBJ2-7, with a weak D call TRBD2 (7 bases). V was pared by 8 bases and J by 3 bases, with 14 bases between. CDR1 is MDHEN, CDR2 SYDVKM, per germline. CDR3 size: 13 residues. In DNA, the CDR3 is TGTGCCAGCTGGTCCGGGGGGCACTACGAGCAGTACTTC. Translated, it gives CASWSGGHYEQYF.

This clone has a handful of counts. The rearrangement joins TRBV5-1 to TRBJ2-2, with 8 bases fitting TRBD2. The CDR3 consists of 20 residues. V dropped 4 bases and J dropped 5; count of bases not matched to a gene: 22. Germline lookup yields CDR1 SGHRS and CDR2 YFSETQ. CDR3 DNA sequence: TGCGCCAGCAGCGTTCACGGGTCTTCGGGGCTAGCGGGCCTAACCGGGGAGCTGTTTTTT. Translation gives CASSVHGSSGLAGLTGELFF.

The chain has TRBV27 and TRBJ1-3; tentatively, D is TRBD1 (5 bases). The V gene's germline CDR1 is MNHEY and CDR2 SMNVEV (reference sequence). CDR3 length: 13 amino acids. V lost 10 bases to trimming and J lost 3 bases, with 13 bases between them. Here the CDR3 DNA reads TGTGCCACCCGACAGTTTAATGGAAACACCATATATTTT. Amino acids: CATRQFNGNTIYF.

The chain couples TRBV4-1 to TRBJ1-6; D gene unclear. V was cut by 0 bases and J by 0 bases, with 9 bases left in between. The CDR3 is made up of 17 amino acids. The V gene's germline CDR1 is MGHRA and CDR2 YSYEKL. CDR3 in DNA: TGCGCCAGCAGCCAAGAAATAAGCTTCTCCTATAATTCACCCCTCCACTTT. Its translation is CASSQEISFSYNSPLHF.